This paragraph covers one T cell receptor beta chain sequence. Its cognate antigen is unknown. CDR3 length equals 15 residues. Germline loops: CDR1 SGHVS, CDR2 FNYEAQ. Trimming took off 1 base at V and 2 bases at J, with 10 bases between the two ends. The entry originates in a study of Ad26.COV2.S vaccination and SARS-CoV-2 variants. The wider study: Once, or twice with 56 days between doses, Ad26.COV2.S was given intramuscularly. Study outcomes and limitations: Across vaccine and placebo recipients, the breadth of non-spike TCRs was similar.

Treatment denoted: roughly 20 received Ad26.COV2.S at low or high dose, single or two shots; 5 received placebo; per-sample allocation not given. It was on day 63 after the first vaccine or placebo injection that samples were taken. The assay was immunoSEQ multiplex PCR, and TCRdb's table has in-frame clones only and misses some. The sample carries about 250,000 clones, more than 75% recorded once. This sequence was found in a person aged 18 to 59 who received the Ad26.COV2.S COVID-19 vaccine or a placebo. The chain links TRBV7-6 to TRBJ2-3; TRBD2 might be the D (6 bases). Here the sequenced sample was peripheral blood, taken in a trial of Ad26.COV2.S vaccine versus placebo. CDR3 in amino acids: CASSLVAGITDTQYF. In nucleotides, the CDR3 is TGTGCCAGCAGCTTAGTGGCGGGAATCACAGATACGCAGTATTTT.